The TCR beta chain under discussion was sequenced for a study of cytomegalovirus exposure and HLA in healthy donors. Between the trimmed V and J ends, which lost 5 bases and 0 bases, there was a span of 11 bases. This CDR3 spans 14 amino acids. CDR1 is SGHNT and CDR2 is YYREEE in the germline V gene (reference sequence). Findings and limits, study-wide: Later, TCR association rates were found to vary by HLA locus, highest for DRB1 and lowest for HLA-C. High specificity and sensitivity for cytomegalovirus status were reported for the classifier. In a later analysis, most CMV-associated TCR beta chains appeared HLA-restricted.

It was with 60 Vbeta and 13 Jbeta primers that the PCR ran. Sequencing was performed with immunoSEQ multiplex PCR; in TCRdb, only in-frame clones are kept and a portion is missing. This table has under 200,000 clones, approximately 70% appearing once. Of note for this clone: Its antigen is not identified.

The TCR sequence derives from a young woman in good health and CMV-seropositive. The sample was PBMCs. The chain employs TRBV5-4 and TRBJ2-5; unclear D gene. The CDR3 DNA is TGTGCCAGCAGTTTACTTGCCTACCAAGAGACCCAGTACTTC. As protein: CASSLLAYQETQYF.